This T cell receptor beta chain was sequenced in a study of shared clonotypes between healthy human individuals. Libraries were prepared by immunoSEQ multiplex PCR; TCRdb keeps only in-frame clonotypes and omits some of them. The sample records around 1,000,000 clones, approximately 80% being singletons. The sequenced sample consisted of memory CD4+ T cells from PBMCs. Sample subset: CD45RA-negative fraction. This receptor was identified in a man aged 18 to 30 in good health. Some clones in this sample may be carry-over from other donors' samples.

In DNA form, the CDR3 reads TGTGCCAGTAGTATTTTTAGGAGCGGTCAATACGAGCAGTACTTC. Its protein is CASSIFRSGQYEQYF. The rearrangement links TRBV19 to TRBJ2-7; possibly TRBD2 for D (5 bases). The V end lost 3 bases, the J end lost 4 bases, and 16 bases lay between the germline ends. Germline V lookup: CDR1 LNHDA, CDR2 SQIVND (reference sequence). The CDR3 totals 15 residues. Full variable domain (outside the CDR3, taken from reference TRBV19 and TRBJ2-7): DGGITQSPKYLFRKEGQNVTLSCEQNLNHDAMYWYRQDPGQGLRLIYYSQIVNDFQKGDIAEGYSVSREKKESFPLTVTSAQKNPTAFYLCASSIFRSGQYEQYFGPGTRLTVT.